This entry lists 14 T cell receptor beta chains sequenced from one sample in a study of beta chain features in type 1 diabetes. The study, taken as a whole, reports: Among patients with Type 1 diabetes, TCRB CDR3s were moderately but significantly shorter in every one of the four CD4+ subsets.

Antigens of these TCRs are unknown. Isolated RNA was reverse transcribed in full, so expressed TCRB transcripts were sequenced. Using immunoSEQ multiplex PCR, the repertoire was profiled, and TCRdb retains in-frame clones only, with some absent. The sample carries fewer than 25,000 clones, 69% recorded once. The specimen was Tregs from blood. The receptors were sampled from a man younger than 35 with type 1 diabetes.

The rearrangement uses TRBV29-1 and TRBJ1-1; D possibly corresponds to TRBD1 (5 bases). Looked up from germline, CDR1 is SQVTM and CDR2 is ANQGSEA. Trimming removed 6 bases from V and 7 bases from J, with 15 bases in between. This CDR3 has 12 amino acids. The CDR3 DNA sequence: TGCAGCGTCTACCAAGGGGCGGATGAAGCTTTCTTT. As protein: CSVYQGADEAFF. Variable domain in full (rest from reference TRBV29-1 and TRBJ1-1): SAVISQKPSRDICQRGTSLTIQCQVDSQVTMMFWYRQQPGQSLTLIATANQGSEATYESGFVIDKFPISRPNLTFSTLTVSNMSPEDSSIYLCSVYQGADEAFFGQGTRLTVV.

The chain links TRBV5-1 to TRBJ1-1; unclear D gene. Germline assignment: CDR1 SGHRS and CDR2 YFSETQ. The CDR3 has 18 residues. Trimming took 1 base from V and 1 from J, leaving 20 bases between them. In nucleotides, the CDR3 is TGCGCCAGCAGCTTGCGGGCGAGGGTACCGGCCGGGAACACTGAAGCTTTCTTT. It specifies CASSLRARVPAGNTEAFF.

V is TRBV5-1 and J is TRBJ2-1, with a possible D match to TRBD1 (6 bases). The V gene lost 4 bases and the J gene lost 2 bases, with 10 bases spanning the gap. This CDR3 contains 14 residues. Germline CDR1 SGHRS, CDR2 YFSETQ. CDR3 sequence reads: CASSNRVTYNEQFF. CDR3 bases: TGCGCCAGCAGCAACAGGGTCACCTACAATGAGCAGTTCTTC.

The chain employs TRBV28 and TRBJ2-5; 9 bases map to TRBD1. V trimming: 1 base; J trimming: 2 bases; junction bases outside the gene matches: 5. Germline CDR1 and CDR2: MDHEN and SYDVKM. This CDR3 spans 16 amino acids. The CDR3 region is CASSLSGTGIQETQYF. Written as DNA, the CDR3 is TGTGCCAGCAGTTTATCCGGGACAGGGATACAAGAGACCCAGTACTTC.

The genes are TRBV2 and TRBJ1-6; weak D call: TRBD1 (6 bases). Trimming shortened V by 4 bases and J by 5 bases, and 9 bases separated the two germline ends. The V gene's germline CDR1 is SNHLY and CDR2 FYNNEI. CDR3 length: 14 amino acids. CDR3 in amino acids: CASSATGNNSPLHF. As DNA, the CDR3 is TGTGCCAGCAGTGCAACAGGGAATAATTCACCCCTCCACTTT.

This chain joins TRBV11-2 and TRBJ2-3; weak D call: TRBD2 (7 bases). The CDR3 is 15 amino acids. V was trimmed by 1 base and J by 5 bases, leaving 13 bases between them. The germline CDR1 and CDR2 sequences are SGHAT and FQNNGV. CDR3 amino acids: CASSLVGGGGDTQYF. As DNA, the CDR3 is TGTGCCAGCAGCTTAGTGGGGGGCGGGGGAGATACGCAGTATTTT.

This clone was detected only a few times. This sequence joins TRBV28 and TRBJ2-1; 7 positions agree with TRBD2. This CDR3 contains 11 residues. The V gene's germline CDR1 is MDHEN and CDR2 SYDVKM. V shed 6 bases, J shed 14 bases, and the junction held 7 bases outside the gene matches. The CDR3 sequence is CASRASGTKFF. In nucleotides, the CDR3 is TGTGCCAGCAGGGCCTCCGGGACTAAGTTCTTC.

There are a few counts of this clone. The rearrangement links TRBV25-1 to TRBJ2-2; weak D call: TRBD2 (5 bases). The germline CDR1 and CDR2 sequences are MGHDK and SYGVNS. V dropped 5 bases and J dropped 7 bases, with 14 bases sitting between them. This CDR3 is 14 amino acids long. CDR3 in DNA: TGTGCCAGCAGTTTTCTGGGGAGTCACGGGGAGCTGTTTTTT. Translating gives CASSFLGSHGELFF.

CDR3 protein: CSVETGGGWGEKLFF. The CDR3 DNA is TGCAGCGTTGAAACCGGGGGAGGGTGGGGAGAAAAACTGTTTTTT. V is TRBV29-1 and J is TRBJ1-4; weak D call: TRBD1 (5 bases). CDR1 and CDR2 (germline): SQVTM, ANQGSEA. Trimming took off 2 bases at V and 8 bases at J, with 18 bases between the two ends. The CDR3 length is 15 residues.

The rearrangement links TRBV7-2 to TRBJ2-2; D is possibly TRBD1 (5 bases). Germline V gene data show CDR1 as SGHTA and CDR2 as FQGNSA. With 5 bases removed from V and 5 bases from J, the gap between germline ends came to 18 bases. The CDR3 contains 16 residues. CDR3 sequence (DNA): TGTGCCAGCAGCCCTAAGGGGTCCCAGGTGACCGGGGAGCTGTTTTTT. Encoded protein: CASSPKGSQVTGELFF.

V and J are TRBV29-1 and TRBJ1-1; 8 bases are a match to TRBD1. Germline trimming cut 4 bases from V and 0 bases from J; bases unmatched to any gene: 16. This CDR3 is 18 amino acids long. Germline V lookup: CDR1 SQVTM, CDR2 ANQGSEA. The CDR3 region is CSVASGQGRSFMNTEAFF. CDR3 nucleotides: TGCAGCGTTGCATCCGGACAGGGACGATCGTTCATGAACACTGAAGCTTTCTTT.

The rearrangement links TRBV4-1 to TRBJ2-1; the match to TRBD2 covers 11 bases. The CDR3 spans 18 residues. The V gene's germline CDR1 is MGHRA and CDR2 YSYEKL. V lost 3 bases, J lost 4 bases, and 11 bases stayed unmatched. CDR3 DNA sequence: TGCGCCAGCAGCCAGTCCCCCAGCGGGACTAGCGGATACAATGAGCAGTTCTTC. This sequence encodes CASSQSPSGTSGYNEQFF.

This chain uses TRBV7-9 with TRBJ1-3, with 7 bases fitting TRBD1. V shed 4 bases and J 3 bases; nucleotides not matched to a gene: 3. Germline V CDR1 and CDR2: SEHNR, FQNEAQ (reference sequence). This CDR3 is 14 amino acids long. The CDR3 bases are TGTGCCAGCAGCTGGGGACAGAGTGGAAACACCATATATTTT. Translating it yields CASSWGQSGNTIYF.

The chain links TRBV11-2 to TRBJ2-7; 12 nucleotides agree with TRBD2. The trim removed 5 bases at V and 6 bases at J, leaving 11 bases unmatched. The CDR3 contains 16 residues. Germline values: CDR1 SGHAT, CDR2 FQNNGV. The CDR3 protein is CASSPIPSGGAVEQYF. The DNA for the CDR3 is TGTGCCAGCAGCCCGATACCTAGCGGGGGGGCGGTCGAGCAGTACTTC. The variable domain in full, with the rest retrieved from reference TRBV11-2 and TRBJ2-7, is EAGVAQSPRYKIIEKRQSVAFWCNPISGHATLYWYQQILGQGPKLLIQFQNNGVVDDSQLPKDRFSAERLKGVDSTLKIQPAKLEDSAVYLCASSPIPSGGAVEQYFGPGTRLTVT.